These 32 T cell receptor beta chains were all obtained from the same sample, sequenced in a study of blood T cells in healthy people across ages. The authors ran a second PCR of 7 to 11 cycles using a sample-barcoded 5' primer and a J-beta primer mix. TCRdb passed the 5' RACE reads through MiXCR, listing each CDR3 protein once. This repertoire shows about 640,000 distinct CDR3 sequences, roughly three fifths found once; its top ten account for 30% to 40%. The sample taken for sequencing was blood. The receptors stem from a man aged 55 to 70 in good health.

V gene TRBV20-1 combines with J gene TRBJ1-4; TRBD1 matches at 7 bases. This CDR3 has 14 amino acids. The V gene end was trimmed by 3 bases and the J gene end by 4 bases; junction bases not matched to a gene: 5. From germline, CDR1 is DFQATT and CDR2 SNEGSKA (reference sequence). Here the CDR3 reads CSASPGQSNEKLFF. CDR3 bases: TGCAGTGCTAGCCCGGGACAGAGTAATGAAAAACTGTTTTTT.

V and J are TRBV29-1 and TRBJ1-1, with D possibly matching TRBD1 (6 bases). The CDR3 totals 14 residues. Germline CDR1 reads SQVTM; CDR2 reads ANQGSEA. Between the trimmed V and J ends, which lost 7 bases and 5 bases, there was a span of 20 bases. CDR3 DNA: TGCAGCGCCGCACAGGGTCCGAAGGAAACTGAAGCTTTCTTT. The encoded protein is CSAAQGPKETEAFF.

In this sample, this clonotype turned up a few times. As DNA, the CDR3 is TGTGCCAGCAGTTTGGTGGGACTCACCTTC. Protein product: CASSLVGLTF. This chain joins TRBV28 and TRBJ1-2, with D possibly TRBD1 on 5 matching bases. V was trimmed by 3 bases and J by 13 bases, leaving 9 bases between them. The CDR3 covers 10 residues. Per the germline V gene, CDR1 is MDHEN and CDR2 is SYDVKM.

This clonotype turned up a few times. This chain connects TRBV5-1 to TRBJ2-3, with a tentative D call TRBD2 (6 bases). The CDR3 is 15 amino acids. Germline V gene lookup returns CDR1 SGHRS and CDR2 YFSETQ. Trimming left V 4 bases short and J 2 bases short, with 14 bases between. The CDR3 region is CASSPEGLFTDTQYF. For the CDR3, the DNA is TGCGCCAGCAGCCCGGAAGGACTATTCACAGATACGCAGTATTTT. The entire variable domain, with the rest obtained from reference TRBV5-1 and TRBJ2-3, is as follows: KAGVTQTPRYLIKTRGQQVTLSCSPISGHRSVSWYQQTPGQGLQFLFEYFSETQRNKGNFPGRFSGRQFSNSRSEMNVSTLELGDSALYLCASSPEGLFTDTQYFGPGTRLTVL.

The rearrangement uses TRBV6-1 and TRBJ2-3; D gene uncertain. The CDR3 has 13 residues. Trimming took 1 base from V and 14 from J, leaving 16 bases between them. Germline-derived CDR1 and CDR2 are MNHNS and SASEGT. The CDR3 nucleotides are TGTGCCAGCAGTGAAGTTCAGACCCCCCCGAGGTATTTT. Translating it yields CASSEVQTPPRYF.

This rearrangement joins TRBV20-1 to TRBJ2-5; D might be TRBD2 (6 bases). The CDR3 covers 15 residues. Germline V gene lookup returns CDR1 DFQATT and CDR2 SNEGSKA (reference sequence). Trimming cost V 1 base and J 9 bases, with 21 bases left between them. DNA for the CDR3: TGCAGTGCTAGAGGAAGGGACCTCATTGGGGAGGCCCAGTACTTC. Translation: CSARGRDLIGEAQYF.

This CDR3 is CSVTRGGPEQYF. In DNA, the CDR3 is TGCAGTGTAACCCGAGGGGGGCCCGAGCAGTACTTC. The chain uses TRBV20-1 and TRBJ2-7, with D perhaps matching TRBD1 or TRBD2 (6 bases each). Trimming removed 7 bases from V and 6 bases from J, with 16 bases in between. The CDR3 loop spans 12 amino acids. CDR1 is DFQATT and CDR2 is SNEGSKA in the germline V gene (reference sequence).

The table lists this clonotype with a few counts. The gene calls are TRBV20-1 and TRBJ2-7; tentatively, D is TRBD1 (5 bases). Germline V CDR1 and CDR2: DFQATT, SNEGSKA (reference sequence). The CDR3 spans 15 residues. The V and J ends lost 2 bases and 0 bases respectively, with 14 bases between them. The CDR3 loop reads CSARPDSPISYEQYF. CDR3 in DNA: TGCAGTGCTAGACCCGACAGCCCAATCTCCTACGAGCAGTACTTC.

DNA for the CDR3: TGTGCCATCTCAAAAGACAGAGGGCCGGACACCATATATTTT. Translating it yields CAISKDRGPDTIYF. The chain recombines TRBV10-3 with TRBJ1-3; possible D gene TRBD1, 5 bases. Trimming cost V 8 bases and J 8 bases, with 19 bases left between them. The CDR3 loop spans 14 amino acids. From germline, CDR1 is ENHRY and CDR2 SYGVKD.

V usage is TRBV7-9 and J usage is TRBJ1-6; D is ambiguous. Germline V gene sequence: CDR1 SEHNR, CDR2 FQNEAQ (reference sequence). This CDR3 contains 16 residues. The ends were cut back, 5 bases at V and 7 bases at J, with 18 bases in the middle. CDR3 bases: TGTGCCAGCAGCCGGAGACAAAGCGGGGAAAATTCACCCCTCCACTTT. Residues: CASSRRQSGENSPLHF. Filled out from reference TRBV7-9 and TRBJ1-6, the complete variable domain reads DTGVSQNPRHKITKRGQNVTFRCDPISEHNRLYWYRQTLGQGPEFLTYFQNEAQLEKSRLLSDRFSAERPKGSFSTLEIQRTEQGDSAMYLCASSRRQSGENSPLHFGNGTRLTVT.

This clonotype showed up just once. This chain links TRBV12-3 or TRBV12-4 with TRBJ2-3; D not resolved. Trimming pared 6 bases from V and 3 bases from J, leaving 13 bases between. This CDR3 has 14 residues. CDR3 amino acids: CASSPAVPTDTQYF. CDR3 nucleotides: TGTGCCAGCAGCCCGGCAGTGCCGACAGATACGCAGTATTTT.

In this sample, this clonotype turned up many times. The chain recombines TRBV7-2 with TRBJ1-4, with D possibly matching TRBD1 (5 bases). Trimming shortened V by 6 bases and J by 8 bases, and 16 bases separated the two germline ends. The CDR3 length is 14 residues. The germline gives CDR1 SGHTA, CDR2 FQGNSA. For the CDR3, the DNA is TGTGCCAGCAGTTCCCAACGGGGCACCGAAAAACTGTTTTTT. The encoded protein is CASSSQRGTEKLFF.

The CDR3 DNA reads TGCAGCGTTGAGGTAGTGGGGGATGAGCAGTTCTTC. Translated: CSVEVVGDEQFF. The chain links TRBV29-1 to TRBJ2-1; D may be TRBD1 or TRBD2 (5 bases each). The CDR3 sequence is 12 residues long. Trimming pared 3 bases from V and 8 bases from J, leaving 11 bases between. Germline CDR1 and CDR2: SQVTM and ANQGSEA.

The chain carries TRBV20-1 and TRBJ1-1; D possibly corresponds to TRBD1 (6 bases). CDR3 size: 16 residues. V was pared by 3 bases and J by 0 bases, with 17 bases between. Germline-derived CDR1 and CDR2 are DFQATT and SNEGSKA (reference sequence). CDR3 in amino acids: CSASPPPTGLNTEAFF. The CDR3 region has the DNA TGCAGTGCTAGTCCGCCCCCGACAGGACTGAACACTGAAGCTTTCTTT.

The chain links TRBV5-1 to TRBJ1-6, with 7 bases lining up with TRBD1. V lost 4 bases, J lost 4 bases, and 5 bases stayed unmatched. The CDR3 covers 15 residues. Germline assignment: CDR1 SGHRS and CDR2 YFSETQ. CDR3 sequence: CASSHGQDYNSPLHF. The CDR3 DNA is TGCGCCAGCAGCCACGGACAGGATTATAATTCACCCCTCCACTTT.

The CDR3: CASSYNRVRERYF. The CDR3 region has the DNA TGTGCCAGCAGCTACAACCGGGTTCGGGAGCGGTATTTT. The J gene is TRBJ2-3, the V gene TRBV6-6, with D maybe TRBD2 (6 bases). The CDR3 is 13 residues long. The V gene's germline CDR1 is MNHNY and CDR2 SVGAGI (reference sequence). The ends were cut back, 6 bases at V and 14 bases at J, with 21 bases in the middle.

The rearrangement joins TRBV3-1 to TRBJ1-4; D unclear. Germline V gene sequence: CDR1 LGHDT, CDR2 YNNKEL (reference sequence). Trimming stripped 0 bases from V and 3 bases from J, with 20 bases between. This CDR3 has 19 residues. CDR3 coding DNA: TGTGCCAGCAGCCAAGATAGTCGATCCAAGGCGGGGTCTAATGAAAAACTGTTTTTT. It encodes CASSQDSRSKAGSNEKLFF.

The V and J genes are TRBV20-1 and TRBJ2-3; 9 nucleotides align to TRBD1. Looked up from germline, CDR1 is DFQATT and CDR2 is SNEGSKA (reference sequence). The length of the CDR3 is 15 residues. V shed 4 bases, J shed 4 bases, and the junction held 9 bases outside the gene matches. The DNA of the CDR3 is TGCAGTGCTATGCTCCGGACAGGGGAACCAGATACGCAGTATTTT. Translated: CSAMLRTGEPDTQYF.

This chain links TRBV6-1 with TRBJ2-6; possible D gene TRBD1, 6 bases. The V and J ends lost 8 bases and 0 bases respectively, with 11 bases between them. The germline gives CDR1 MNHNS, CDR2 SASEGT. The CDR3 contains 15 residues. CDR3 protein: CASGQPDSGANVLTF. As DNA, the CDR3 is TGTGCCAGCGGACAGCCCGACTCTGGGGCCAACGTCCTGACTTTC.

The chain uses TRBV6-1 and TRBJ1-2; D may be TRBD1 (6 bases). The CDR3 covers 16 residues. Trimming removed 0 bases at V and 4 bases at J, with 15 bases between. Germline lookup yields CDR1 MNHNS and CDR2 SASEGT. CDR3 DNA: TGTGCCAGCAGTGAAGCTCACAGGGTTAGGAGCTATGGCTACACCTTC. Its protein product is CASSEAHRVRSYGYTF.

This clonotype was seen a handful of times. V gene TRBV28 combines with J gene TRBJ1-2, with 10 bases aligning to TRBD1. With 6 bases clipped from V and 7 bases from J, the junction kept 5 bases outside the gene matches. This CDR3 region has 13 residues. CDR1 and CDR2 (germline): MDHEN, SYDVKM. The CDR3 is CASRPRTGGGYTF. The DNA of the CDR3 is TGTGCCAGCAGGCCCCGGACAGGGGGTGGCTACACCTTC.

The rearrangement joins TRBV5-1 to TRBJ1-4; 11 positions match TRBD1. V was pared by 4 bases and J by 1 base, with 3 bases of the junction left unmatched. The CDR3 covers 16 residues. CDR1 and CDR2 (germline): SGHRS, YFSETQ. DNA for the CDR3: TGCGCCAGCAGCACCGGGACAGGGGGAACTAATGAAAAACTGTTTTTT. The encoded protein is CASSTGTGGTNEKLFF.

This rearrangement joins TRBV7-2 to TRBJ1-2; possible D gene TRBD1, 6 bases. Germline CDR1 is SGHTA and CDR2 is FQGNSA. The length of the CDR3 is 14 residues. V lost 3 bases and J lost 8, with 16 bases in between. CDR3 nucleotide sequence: TGTGCCAGCAGCTTGGGACCCAACAGGGACGGCTACACCTTC. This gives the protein CASSLGPNRDGYTF.

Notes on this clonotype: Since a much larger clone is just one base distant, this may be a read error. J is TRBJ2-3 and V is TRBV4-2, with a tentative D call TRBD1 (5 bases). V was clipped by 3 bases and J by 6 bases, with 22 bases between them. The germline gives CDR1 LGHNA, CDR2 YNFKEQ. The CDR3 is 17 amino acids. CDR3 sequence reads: CASSQELATSSGDTQYF. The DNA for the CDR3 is TGTGCCAGCAGCCAGGAACTGGCGACATCATCAGGGGATACGCAGTATTTT.

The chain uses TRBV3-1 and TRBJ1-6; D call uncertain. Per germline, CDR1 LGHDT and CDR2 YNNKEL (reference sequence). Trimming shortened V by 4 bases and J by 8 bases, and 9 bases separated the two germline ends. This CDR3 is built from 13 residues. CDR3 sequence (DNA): TGTGCCAGCAGCCTAGGCACTCATTCACCCCTCCACTTT. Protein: CASSLGTHSPLHF.

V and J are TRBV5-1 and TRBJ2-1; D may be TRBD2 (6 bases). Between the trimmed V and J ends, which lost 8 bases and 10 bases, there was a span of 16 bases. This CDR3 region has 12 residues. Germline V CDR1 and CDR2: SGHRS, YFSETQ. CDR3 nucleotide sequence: TGCGCCAGTGGGGATCGGCGGGGCGAGCAGTTCTTC. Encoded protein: CASGDRRGEQFF. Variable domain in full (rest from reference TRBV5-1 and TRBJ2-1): KAGVTQTPRYLIKTRGQQVTLSCSPISGHRSVSWYQQTPGQGLQFLFEYFSETQRNKGNFPGRFSGRQFSNSRSEMNVSTLELGDSALYLCASGDRRGEQFFGPGTRLTVL.

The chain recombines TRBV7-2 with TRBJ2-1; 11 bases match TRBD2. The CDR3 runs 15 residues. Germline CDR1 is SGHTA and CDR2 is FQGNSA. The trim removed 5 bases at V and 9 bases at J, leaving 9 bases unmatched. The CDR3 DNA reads TGTGCCAGCAGCCAAACTGGACTAGCGGGCGGTGAGCAGTTCTTC. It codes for CASSQTGLAGGEQFF. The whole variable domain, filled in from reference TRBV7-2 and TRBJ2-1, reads GAGVSQSPSNKVTEKGKDVELRCDPISGHTALYWYRQSLGQGLEFLIYFQGNSAPDKSGLPSDRFSAERTGGSVSTLTIQRTQQEDSAVYLCASSQTGLAGGEQFFGPGTRLTVL.

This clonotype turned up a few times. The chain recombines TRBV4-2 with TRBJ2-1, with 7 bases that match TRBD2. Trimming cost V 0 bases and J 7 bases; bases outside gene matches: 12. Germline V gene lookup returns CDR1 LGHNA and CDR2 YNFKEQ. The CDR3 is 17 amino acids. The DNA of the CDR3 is TGTGCCAGCAGCCAAGATAAAGGTGGCGGGGGTGGGAATGAGCAGTTCTTC. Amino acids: CASSQDKGGGGGNEQFF.

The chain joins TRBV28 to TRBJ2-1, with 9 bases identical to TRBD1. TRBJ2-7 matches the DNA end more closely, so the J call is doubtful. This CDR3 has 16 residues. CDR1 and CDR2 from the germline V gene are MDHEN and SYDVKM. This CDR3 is CASSLSGTGYYNEQYF. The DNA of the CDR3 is TGTGCCAGCAGTTTATCAGGGACAGGGTACTACAATGAGCAGTACTTC.

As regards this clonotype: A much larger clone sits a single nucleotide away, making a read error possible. The CDR3 is CASRLESTDTQYF. The DNA for the CDR3 is TGTGCCAGCAGGCTGGAGAGCACAGATACGCAGTATTTT. J is TRBJ2-3 and V is TRBV7-9, with no clear D. CDR3 length: 13 amino acids. V was shortened by 6 bases and J by 0 bases, with 7 bases between the two germline ends. Germline V gene lookup returns CDR1 SEHNR and CDR2 FQNEAQ (reference sequence).

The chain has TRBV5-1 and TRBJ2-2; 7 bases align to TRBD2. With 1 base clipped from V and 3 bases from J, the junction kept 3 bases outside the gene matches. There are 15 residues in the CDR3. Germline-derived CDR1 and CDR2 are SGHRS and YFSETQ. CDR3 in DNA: TGCGCCAGCAGCTTGACTAGCGTGGACACCGGGGAGCTGTTTTTT. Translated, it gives CASSLTSVDTGELFF.

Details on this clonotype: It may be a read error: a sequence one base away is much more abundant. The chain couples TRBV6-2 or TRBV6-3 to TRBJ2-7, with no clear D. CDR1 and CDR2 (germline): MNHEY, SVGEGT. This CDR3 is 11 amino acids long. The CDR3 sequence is CASSYSHEQYF. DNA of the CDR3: TGTGCCAGCAGTTACTCCCACGAGCAGTACTTC.